Below, 5 T cell receptor beta chains from the same sample are listed, as sequenced in a study of T cells in Graves' hyperthyroidism and ophthalmopathy. TCR beta CDR3 regions were amplified from RNA transcripts. The TCR CDR3 was amplified in a first-round RT-PCR using the HTBI primer set. In TCRdb, the multiplex PCR reads were re-called with MiXCR into one record per CDR3 protein. Counted here are fewer than 550,000 distinct CDR3 sequences, roughly 14% occurring once; the ten biggest clones make up approximately 14%. The sample comprised blood. The receptors stem from a woman aged 18 to 35 with Graves' hyperthyroidism.

This clonotype was detected ten times or more. The rearrangement uses TRBV20-1 and TRBJ2-5, with 10 bases aligning to TRBD1. There are 15 residues in the CDR3. Germline loops: CDR1 DFQATT, CDR2 SNEGSKA (reference sequence). Germline trimming cut 6 bases from V and 2 bases from J; bases unmatched to any gene: 9. Written as DNA, the CDR3 is TGCAGTGCCACTCCGCGGGACAGGGGACAAGAGACCCAGTACTTC. Its translation is CSATPRDRGQETQYF.

V gene TRBV24-1 combines with J gene TRBJ2-6; D possibly corresponds to TRBD2 (6 bases). Trimming took 5 bases from V and 0 from J, leaving 16 bases between them. Germline V CDR1 and CDR2: KGHDR, SFDVKD. CDR3 size: 18 residues. Here the CDR3 reads CATSGGPGEASGANVLTF. CDR3 bases: TGTGCCACCAGTGGGGGACCGGGGGAGGCCTCTGGGGCCAACGTCCTGACTTTC.

This clonotype came up many times. The chain has TRBV18 and TRBJ1-2; D remains unclear. Germline-derived CDR1 and CDR2 are KGHSH and LQKENI. This CDR3 spans 17 amino acids. V lost 0 bases to trimming and J lost 4 bases, with 18 bases between them. The CDR3 DNA is TGTGCCAGCTCACCACCGTGGACGGGTGGTGGATCCTATGGCTACACCTTC. It specifies CASSPPWTGGGSYGYTF.

This clonotype was observed many times. The chain couples TRBV7-8 to TRBJ2-2; unclear D gene. V gave up 2 bases and J gave up 0 bases, with 7 bases separating them. This CDR3 is 15 amino acids long. Germline values: CDR1 SGHVS, CDR2 FQNEAQ. The CDR3 bases are TGTGCCAGCAGCTTAATGGTTGCGAACACCGGGGAGCTGTTTTTT. Its translation is CASSLMVANTGELFF.

This clonotype was picked up many times. The rearrangement joins TRBV11-2 to TRBJ1-2; D gene unclear. This CDR3 has 14 amino acids. Germline V gives CDR1 SGHAT, CDR2 FQNNGV. Trimming cost V 7 bases and J 4 bases, with 16 bases left between them. CDR3 protein: CASTAPPHRYGYTF. DNA of the CDR3: TGTGCCAGCACCGCACCCCCACATCGCTATGGCTACACCTTC.